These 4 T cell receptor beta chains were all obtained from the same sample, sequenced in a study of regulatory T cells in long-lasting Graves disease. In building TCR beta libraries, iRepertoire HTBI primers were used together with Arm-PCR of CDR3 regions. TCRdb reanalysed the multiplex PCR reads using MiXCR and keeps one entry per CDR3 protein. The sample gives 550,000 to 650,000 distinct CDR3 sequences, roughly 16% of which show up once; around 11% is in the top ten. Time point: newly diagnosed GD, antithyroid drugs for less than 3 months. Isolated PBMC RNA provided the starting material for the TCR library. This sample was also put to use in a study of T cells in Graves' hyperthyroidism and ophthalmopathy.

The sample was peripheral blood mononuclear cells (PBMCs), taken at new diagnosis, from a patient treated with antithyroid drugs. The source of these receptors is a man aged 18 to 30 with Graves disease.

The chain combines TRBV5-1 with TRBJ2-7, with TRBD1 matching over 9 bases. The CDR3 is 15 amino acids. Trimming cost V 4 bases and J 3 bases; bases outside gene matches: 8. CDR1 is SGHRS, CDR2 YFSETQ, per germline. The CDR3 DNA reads TGCGCCAGCAGCGACGGGACAGGGACATACTACGAGCAGTACTTC. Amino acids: CASSDGTGTYYEQYF.

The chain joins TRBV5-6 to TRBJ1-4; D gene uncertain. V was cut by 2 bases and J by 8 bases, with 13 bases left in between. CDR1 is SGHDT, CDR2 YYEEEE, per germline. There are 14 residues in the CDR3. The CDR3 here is CASSFTLDGEKLFF. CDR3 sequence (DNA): TGTGCCAGCAGCTTTACACTTGATGGGGAAAAACTGTTTTTT. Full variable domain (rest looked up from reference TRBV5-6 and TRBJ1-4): DAGVTQSPTHLIKTRGQQVTLRCSPKSGHDTVSWYQQALGQGPQFIFQYYEEEERQRGNFPDRFSGHQFPNYSSELNVNALLLGDSALYLCASSFTLDGEKLFFGSGTQLSVL.

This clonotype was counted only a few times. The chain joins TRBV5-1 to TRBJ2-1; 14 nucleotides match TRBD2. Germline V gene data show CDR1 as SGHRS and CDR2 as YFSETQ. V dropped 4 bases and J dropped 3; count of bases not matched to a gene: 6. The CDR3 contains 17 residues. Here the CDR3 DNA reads TGCGCCAGCAGCCTGGGACTAGCGGGAGAGTTCTACAATGAGCAGTTCTTC. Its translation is CASSLGLAGEFYNEQFF.

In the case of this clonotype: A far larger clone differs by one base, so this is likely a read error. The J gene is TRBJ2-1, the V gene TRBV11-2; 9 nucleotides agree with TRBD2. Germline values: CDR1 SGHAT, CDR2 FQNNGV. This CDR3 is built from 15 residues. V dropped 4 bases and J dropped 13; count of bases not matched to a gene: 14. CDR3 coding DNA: TGTGCCAGCAGCTCACCCACTAGCGGGCAAGAGACCCAGTTCTTC. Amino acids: CASSSPTSGQETQFF.